This note documents a single T cell receptor (beta chain) sequence. The antigen is not known. This specimen comes from a study of T cells after yellow fever vaccination. In TCRdb, the 5' RACE reads were re-called with MiXCR into one record per CDR3 protein. The data contain 300,000 to 400,000 distinct CDR3 sequences, under 15% of them singletons. General study results and limits: A large majority of primary-vaccination clones showed up again after the booster (around 96% CD4, 75% to 90% CD8). The secondary response peaked faster, at day 5 versus 15, but was weaker.

The TCR originated in a man aged 18 to 35 who received the YFV17D yellow fever vaccine. The sample consisted of CD4+ T cells sorted from PBMCs, taken 15 days after the yellow fever booster vaccination.

CDR3 loop: CASSLKQAENRDRVGQPQHF. In nucleotides, the CDR3 is TGTGCCAGCAGTTTAAAGCAGGCCGAGAACCGGGACAGGGTTGGTCAGCCCCAGCATTTT. The chain recombines TRBV27 with TRBJ1-5; TRBD1 agrees at 9 bases. Per germline, CDR1 MNHEY and CDR2 SMNVEV (reference sequence). The ends lost 2 bases at V and 6 bases at J; junction bases unmatched: 20. The CDR3 contains 20 residues.